A selection of T cell receptor beta chains follows, all from one sample in a study of cytomegalovirus exposure and HLA in healthy donors. The protocol was immunoSEQ multiplex PCR, while the TCRdb copy is restricted to in-frame clones and leaves out a portion. The sample carries about 190,000 clones, 82% recorded once. What was sequenced was PBMCs. The receptors were gathered from a woman aged 18 to 35 in good health and CMV-seronegative. The CDR3 runs from the conserved cysteine through the conserved F or W. D genes are given only for firm matches. Size tells how often a clone was seen (once, few, many) or the class of an expanded clone, and some rows leave it out.

TRBV6-1	14	TRBJ1-1	NA	once	CASRSSAGPTEAFF	TGTGCCAGCAGGTCCTCGGCAGGGCCCACTGAAGCTTTCTTT
TRBV18	16	TRBJ2-1	NA	NA	CASSPPGGRSYNEQFF	TGTGCCAGCTCACCACCGGGGGGTCGGTCCTACAATGAGCAGTTCTTC
TRBV6-6	15	TRBJ2-7	NA	once	CASSRNPVANYEQYF	TGTGCCAGCAGTCGAAACCCGGTCGCGAACTACGAGCAGTACTTC
TRBV6-9	12	TRBJ1-1	TRBD1	few	CASSRQGPEAFF	TGTGCCAGCAGTCGACAGGGCCCTGAAGCTTTCTTT
TRBV6-5	14	TRBJ2-7	NA	NA	CASSPFEGSNEQYF	TGTGCCAGCAGTCCCTTTGAGGGATCGAACGAGCAGTACTTC
TRBV7-9	16	TRBJ1-3	TRBD1	NA	CASSLEPGQGRNTIYF	TGTGCCAGCAGCTTAGAACCGGGACAGGGCAGAAACACCATATATTTT
TRBV27	14	TRBJ2-7	NA	NA	CASSPGSALGEQYF	TGTGCCAGCAGTCCAGGATCGGCTTTGGGTGAGCAGTACTTC
TRBV28	17	TRBJ2-7	TRBD1	NA	CASSLSPGTGFTYEQYF	TGTGCCAGCAGTTTATCCCCTGGGACAGGTTTCACCTACGAGCAGTACTTC
TRBV7-8	17	TRBJ1-2	TRBD1	NA	CASSLRDRVPTNYGYTF	TGTGCCAGCAGCCTCCGGGACAGGGTACCGACTAACTATGGCTACACCTTC
TRBV6-5	15	TRBJ1-6	TRBD1	NA	CASSRTGGTNSPLHF	TGTGCCAGCAGCCGGACAGGGGGGACTAATTCACCCCTCCACTTT
TRBV11-2	12	TRBJ1-2	NA	NA	CASSPARGGYTF	TGTGCCAGCAGCCCAGCCCGAGGTGGCTACACCTTC
TRBV7-8	16	TRBJ1-1	NA	NA	CASSYDRVILNTEAFF	TGTGCCAGCAGCTATGACAGAGTAATCCTGAACACTGAAGCTTTCTTT
TRBV9	15	TRBJ2-5	NA	NA	CASSVAVTSIETQYF	TGTGCCAGCAGCGTAGCGGTTACTAGCATCGAGACCCAGTACTTC
TRBV7-9	14	TRBJ2-7	TRBD2	NA	CSSSLSGRAGEQYF	TGTTCCAGCAGCTTAAGCGGGAGGGCCGGCGAGCAGTACTTC
TRBV15	15	TRBJ2-3	NA	NA	CATSRAIGVPDTQYF	TGTGCCACCAGCAGGGCCATAGGGGTCCCGGATACGCAGTATTTT
TRBV6-6	14	TRBJ2-5	TRBD1	NA	CASRRTGGRETQYF	TGTGCCAGCAGGCGGACAGGGGGGAGGGAGACCCAGTACTTC
TRBV28	15	TRBJ1-6	NA	NA	CASSPARGGYSPLHF	TGTGCCAGCAGTCCTGCGCGCGGCGGGTATTCACCCCTCCACTTT
TRBV7-3	17	TRBJ2-3	TRBD2	NA	CASSPHPGTSRADTQYF	TGTGCCAGCAGCCCTCACCCCGGGACTAGTAGGGCAGATACGCAGTATTTT
TRBV6-1	13	TRBJ1-5	NA	NA	CASKQGGNQPQHF	TGTGCCAGCAAACAGGGTGGCAATCAGCCCCAGCATTTT
TRBV19	15	TRBJ1-2	NA	once	CASSLAGQSTYGYTF	TGTGCCAGTAGTCTTGCCGGACAGTCCACCTATGGCTACACCTTC
TRBV5-4	14	TRBJ2-3	TRBD1	many	CAIVRDRATDTQYF	TGTGCCATCGTCCGGGACAGGGCGACAGATACGCAGTATTTT
TRBV2	14	TRBJ1-4	NA	NA	CASIPRVGVEKLFF	TGTGCCAGCATCCCGAGGGTGGGTGTGGAAAAACTGTTTTTT
TRBV6-5	15	TRBJ1-6	NA	NA	CASSPLTGNNSPLHF	TGTGCCAGCAGCCCATTGACGGGAAATAATTCACCCCTCCACTTT
TRBV7-9	15	TRBJ2-1	TRBD2	NA	CASSPRLAGNNEQFF	TGTGCCAGCAGCCCACGACTAGCGGGAAACAATGAGCAGTTCTTC
TRBV28	14	TRBJ2-7	NA	NA	CASSLYRQSLEQYF	TGTGCCAGCAGTTTATACAGACAGTCCCTCGAGCAGTACTTC
TRBV11-3	16	TRBJ2-5	TRBD2	NA	CASSFSGNNFGETQYF	TGTGCCAGCAGCTTCAGCGGGAACAACTTCGGGGAGACCCAGTACTTC
TRBV28	12	TRBJ1-5	NA	NA	CASSWGGAPQHF	TGTGCCAGCAGTTGGGGGGGGGCGCCCCAGCATTTT
TRBV10-2	17	TRBJ2-1	NA	NA	CASSELGDAGSYNEQFF	TGCGCCAGCAGTGAGCTGGGTGATGCGGGGTCCTACAATGAGCAGTTCTTC
TRBV19	16	TRBJ1-5	TRBD1	NA	CASSIARDRGSQPQHF	TGTGCCAGTAGTATAGCAAGGGACAGGGGAAGTCAGCCCCAGCATTTT
TRBV11-2	17	TRBJ2-3	TRBD2	NA	CASSLHISGGRRDTQYF	TGTGCCAGCAGCTTACATATTAGCGGGGGCCGGCGGGATACGCAGTATTTT
TRBV9	13	TRBJ1-2	NA	NA	CASTPERAYGYTF	TGTGCCAGCACCCCAGAGCGGGCGTATGGCTACACCTTC
TRBV5-6	16	TRBJ2-2	NA	few	CASSLYETTNTGELFF	TGTGCCAGCAGCTTATATGAGACAACGAACACCGGGGAGCTGTTTTTT
TRBV21-1	12	TRBJ1-5	NA	NA	CASPDRNQPQHF	TGTGCCAGCCCCGACAGGAATCAGCCCCAGCATTTT
TRBV6-6	16	TRBJ2-7	NA	NA	CASSPEFRGGDYEQYF	TGTGCCAGCAGTCCCGAATTTAGGGGGGGAGACTACGAGCAGTACTTC
TRBV7-5	10	TRBJ2-2	NA	NA	CVRRGGTLFF	TGTGTCAGAAGGGGGGGGACTCTGTTTTTT
TRBV28	14	TRBJ2-1	TRBD2	NA	CASRTGLAGNEQFF	TGTGCCAGCAGGACGGGACTAGCGGGAAATGAGCAGTTCTTC
TRBV2	13	TRBJ2-2	NA	NA	CASRIIDTGELFF	TGTGCCAGCAGAATCATAGACACCGGGGAGCTGTTTTTT
TRBV19	13	TRBJ2-5	NA	NA	CASSIVQEETQYF	TGTGCCAGTAGTATAGTCCAGGAAGAGACCCAGTACTTC
TRBV11-2	14	TRBJ1-2	NA	NA	CASSLGGDAYGYTF	TGTGCCAGCAGCTTAGGGGGGGACGCCTATGGCTACACCTTC
TRBV10-2	16	TRBJ2-5	TRBD1	NA	CASSESTRTGTKTQYF	TGCGCCAGCAGTGAATCGACGAGGACAGGGACGAAGACCCAGTACTTC
TRBV11-2	12	TRBJ2-5	NA	NA	CASSQSQETQYF	TGTGCCAGCAGCCAGTCCCAAGAGACCCAGTACTTC
TRBV2	15	TRBJ2-7	NA	NA	CASSESLAPSYEQYF	TGTGCCAGCAGTGAATCCCTTGCGCCCTCCTACGAGCAGTACTTC
TRBV7-2	16	TRBJ2-1	TRBD2	once	CASSRWILAEYNEQFF	TGTGCCAGCAGCAGATGGATCCTAGCGGAATACAATGAGCAGTTCTTC
TRBV19	14	TRBJ1-6	NA	NA	CASSRERGNSPLHF	TGTGCCAGTAGCCGGGAAAGGGGGAATTCACCCCTCCACTTT
TRBV5-1	13	TRBJ2-5	NA	NA	CASRPPGQETQYF	TGCGCCAGCAGGCCACCCGGCCAAGAGACCCAGTACTTC
TRBV28	11	TRBJ2-7	NA	few	CASSLVDEQYF	TGTGCCAGCAGTTTAGTAGACGAGCAGTACTTC
TRBV4-1	15	TRBJ1-2	NA	NA	CASSQDQASLNSYTF	TGCGCCAGCAGCCAAGATCAGGCCAGTCTCAATAGCTACACCTTC
TRBV29-1	15	TRBJ2-3	NA	once	CSATGTPLSTDTQYF	TGCAGCGCAACCGGGACACCTCTTAGCACAGATACGCAGTATTTT